Reported below is one TCR beta chain. Which antigen it targets is not known. No base-level quality is on record; no much larger clone is a single base apart. CDR1 and CDR2, looked up from the germline V gene, are SGHTA and FQGNSA. Including the terminal cysteine and phenylalanine, the CDR3 comprises 13 residues. Just CDR3 DNA is preserved here, 39 bases in frame from base 1. Trimming removed 5 bases from V and 4 bases from J; the gene matches leave 2 bases unexplained. The trial excluded patients who had a history of autoimmune disease or who were on systemic immunosuppression. Peripheral blood for TCR sequencing was collected from all dose cohorts at baseline, on cycle 4 day 1, and on cycle 7 day 1. The samples were taken from a phase I, first-in-human, multicenter, open-label dose-escalation trial of ivuxolimab. Adults with locally advanced or metastatic melanoma, renal cell, hepatocellular, or head and neck squamous cell carcinoma were enrolled in the trial. Before TCR sequencing, CD4+ and CD8+ T cells were separately sorted from peripheral blood.

Genomic DNA was isolated from the sorted cells so that the TCRbeta CDR3 region could be sequenced. TCRbeta CDR3 regions were sequenced using the immunoSEQ Assay. TCRdb carries this immuneACCESS record with in-frame sequences only. Its versions omit some clonotypes, under half of them owing to an unresolved V gene in the studies checked, with the rest unexplained. In this sample the table shows under 100,000 clones, roughly four fifths of which occur a single time. Approximately 0.51% of the sample is held by the ten biggest clonotypes. The data were taken from a study of OX40 agonist ivuxolimab in advanced cancers. Regarding the complete study: Ivuxolimab was a fully human IgG2 agonistic monoclonal antibody targeting the costimulatory receptor OX40 (CD134). Intravenous ivuxolimab was administered to patients every 2 weeks at six dose levels: 0.01, 0.1, 0.3, 1.5, 3 and 10 mg/kg. Among the roughly 54 dose-escalation patients, some 20 had hepatocellular carcinoma, about 15 melanoma, 9 renal cell carcinoma and 9 head and neck cancer. A male proportion of almost 85% and a mean age of approximately 61 years, ranging from roughly 20 to 80, were recorded for the dose-escalation cohort. Prior anti-PD-1, anti-PD-L1 or anti-CTLA-4 therapy was permitted, and checkpoint inhibitors had been received by about two fifths of dose-escalation patients. Partial responses occurred in three dose-escalation patients, of whom one had hepatocellular carcinoma and two had cutaneous melanoma. The purpose of peripheral TCRbeta sequencing was to test whether ivuxolimab changed TCR sequence diversity and led to clonal T-cell expansion. The monotherapy dose-escalation portion (N = 52 patients) of the phase I ivuxolimab trial is reported in the paper. The paper's findings and limits, for the study overall: The antigen specificity of the peripheral T cells that underwent clonal expansion was not determined. Low levels of normalized T-cell clonal expansion were also shown by some nonresponding patients. At doses from 0.1 to 3.0 mg/kg, clonal expansion was seen in both CD4+ and CD8+ blood T cells between baseline and week 6. Partial responders in the 0.1-3.0 mg/kg groups had among the lowest normalized peripheral clonal expansion, especially among CD8+ T cells. After ivuxolimab, more expanded clones were found on average in CD8+ T cells than in CD4+ T cells.

The sample in question was CD4+ or CD8+ T cells sorted from blood, obtained in a trial of the OX40 agonist ivuxolimab. The receptor was derived from an adult with an advanced solid tumor such as melanoma, head and neck, liver or kidney cancer. The chain is assembled from TRBV7-2 and TRBJ2-1; 7 central bases correspond to TRBD2. The DNA sequence is as follows: TGTGCCAGCAGCCGGGACTATTACAATGAGCAGTTCTTC. Its protein reads: CASSRDYYNEQFF.